This T cell receptor (beta chain) was obtained from a study of OX40 agonist ivuxolimab in advanced cancers. Overall study context: In this trial design, patients received ivuxolimab intravenously at 0.01 to 10 mg/kg every 2 weeks.

Using immunoSEQ multiplex PCR, the repertoire was profiled, and TCRdb retains in-frame clones only, with some absent. The data contain about 58,000 clones, 86% of them seen just once; the ten biggest clones take up around 0.99%. The study, taken as a whole, reports: CD4+ and CD8+ T cells in blood underwent clonal expansion by week 6 at 0.1 to 3.0 mg/kg. Expanded clones were, on average, more numerous in CD8+ T cells than in CD4+.

The CDR3 totals 15 residues. Germline CDR1 is KGHSH and CDR2 is LQKENI. V gave up 3 bases and J gave up 2 bases; unmatched junction bases: 3. Blood sampling was done at baseline, cycle 4 day 1, and cycle 7 day 1. This clone was counted between two and nine times. Its antigen is unidentified. The rearrangement links TRBV18 to TRBJ2-7; 11 bases are a match to TRBD1. This TCR came from an adult with an advanced solid tumor such as melanoma, head and neck, liver or kidney cancer. Sequenced material: CD4+ or CD8+ T cells sorted from blood, taken in a trial of the OX40 agonist ivuxolimab. In nucleotides, the CDR3 is TGTGCCAGCTCACCCCAGGACAGGGGGCCCTACGAGCAGTACTTC. Amino acids: CASSPQDRGPYEQYF.